This T cell receptor (beta chain) was sequenced for a study of cytomegalovirus exposure and HLA in healthy donors. Amplification used 60 Vbeta primers and 13 Jbeta primers. Repertoires were generated with immunoSEQ multiplex PCR, while TCRdb's copy carries only in-frame clones and drops some. The sample yields about 120,000 clones, around 86% seen once. CDR3 length: 13 amino acids. Germline lookup yields CDR1 MNHEY and CDR2 SVGAGI. The V and J ends lost 2 bases and 7 bases respectively, with 11 bases between them. Whole-study results and caveats: Cytomegalovirus-associated status was assigned to approximately 160 TCR beta chains. CMV serostatus alone was available as immune exposure information. V- and J-gene trimming in TCR beta was tied to a missense DCLRE1C variant by an analysis performed later.

This clone was seen only a few times. The antigen remains unidentified. The chain has TRBV6-5 and TRBJ1-1; weak D call: TRBD1 (6 bases). The sequenced material came from PBMCs. This receptor was taken from a woman in her forties in good health and CMV-seronegative. CDR3 nucleotides: TGTGCCAGCAGTTACCAACAGGGCCGTGAAGCTTTCTTT. Amino acid sequence: CASSYQQGREAFF.